The 30 T cell receptor beta chains listed next were all sequenced from one sample in a study of blood T cell repertoires in COVID-19. The data were produced by immunoSEQ multiplex PCR, yet TCRdb's version contains in-frame clones alone and is incomplete. The sample shows around 62,000 clones, roughly 85% of them seen only once. Input material: peripheral blood. The receptor source for this set is a man aged 50 to 60 with acute or convalescent COVID-19.

The rearrangement links TRBV11-2 to TRBJ2-7, with 8 bases fitting TRBD1. CDR1 SGHAT and CDR2 FQNNGV come from the germline V gene. This CDR3 region has 15 residues. After removal of 6 bases from V and 0 bases from J, the junction contained 7 bases not matched to a gene. The DNA for the CDR3 is TGTGCCAGCAGTCTAGGACAGGGACCCTCCTACGAGCAGTACGTC. As protein: CASSLGQGPSYEQYV.

The chain couples TRBV12-5 to TRBJ2-2; 15 positions match TRBD2. Germline CDR1 and CDR2: LGHNT and FRNRAP. V was pared by 2 bases and J by 7 bases, with 14 bases of the junction left unmatched. The CDR3 extends over 20 amino acids. The CDR3 protein is CASGLTTGLAGGPRGGELFF. In nucleotides, the CDR3 is TGTGCTAGTGGTTTGACCACGGGACTAGCGGGGGGTCCACGGGGCGGGGAGCTGTTTTTT.

The chain carries TRBV4-2 and TRBJ1-5; D uncertain. CDR3 length: 12 residues. The V end lost 8 bases, the J end lost 7 bases, and 12 bases lay between the germline ends. CDR1 is LGHNA, CDR2 YNFKEQ, per germline. DNA of the CDR3: TGTGCCAGCTCGGAGGGTGAGCAGCCCCAGCATTTT. Residues: CASSEGEQPQHF.

The J gene is TRBJ2-3, the V gene TRBV19; a weak D match, TRBD2 (6 bases). Trimming removed 4 bases from V and 12 bases from J, with 20 bases in between. From germline, CDR1 is LNHDA and CDR2 SQIVND (reference sequence). The length of the CDR3 is 14 residues. For the CDR3, the DNA is TGTGCCAGTAGTACGGATTCTGGGACTCTTATTCAGTATTTT. This gives the protein CASSTDSGTLIQYF.

The table lists this clone with a count of one. The gene calls are TRBV6-5 and TRBJ1-3; 7 nucleotides align to TRBD1. This CDR3 has 14 residues. The V gene end was trimmed by 8 bases and the J gene end by 4 bases; junction bases not matched to a gene: 8. The germline V gene encodes CDR1 MNHEY and CDR2 SVGAGI. Written as DNA, the CDR3 is TGTGCCAGCGTAATAGGACAGGACGGAAACACCATATATTTT. Encoded protein: CASVIGQDGNTIYF.

This clone was counted between two and nine times. The CDR3 loop reads CASTLGALNTEAFF. The CDR3 DNA reads TGTGCCAGCACCTTGGGAGCATTGAACACTGAAGCTTTCTTT. This chain uses TRBV11-2 with TRBJ1-1; D is uncertain. The ends were cut back, 7 bases at V and 0 bases at J, with 12 bases in the middle. The CDR3 spans 14 residues. From germline, CDR1 is SGHAT and CDR2 FQNNGV.

The gene calls are TRBV19 and TRBJ2-5; TRBD2 might be the D (5 bases). CDR1 and CDR2 from the germline V gene are LNHDA and SQIVND (reference sequence). V lost 5 bases and J 2 bases, leaving 9 bases between the germline ends. This CDR3 has 13 amino acids. In DNA, the CDR3 is TGTGCCAGTAGTGCCACTAGGCAAGAGACCCAGTACTTC. Translation gives CASSATRQETQYF.

The chain combines TRBV7-6 with TRBJ2-7; 8 nucleotides line up with TRBD1. The V segment lost 3 bases and the J segment 3 bases; nucleotides outside the gene matches: 7. The V gene's germline CDR1 is SGHVS and CDR2 FNYEAQ. CDR3 length equals 15 residues. The CDR3, as DNA: TGTGCCAGCAGCTTGGCCGGGACAGGTCTCTACGAGCAGTACTTC. As protein: CASSLAGTGLYEQYF.

This clone was counted between two and nine times. This chain links TRBV4-2 with TRBJ2-2; TRBD2 might be the D (5 bases). This CDR3 has 17 residues. CDR1 LGHNA and CDR2 YNFKEQ come from the germline V gene. Trimming took off 4 bases at V and 1 base at J, with 16 bases between the two ends. CDR3 coding DNA: TGTGCCAGCAGCCCCGTGGAGAGCGAGGGGAACACCGGGGAGCTGTTTTTT. This gives the protein CASSPVESEGNTGELFF.

This chain joins TRBV2 and TRBJ2-7; D is ambiguous. The CDR3 is made up of 11 amino acids. V shed 1 base and J shed 6 bases, with 4 bases lying between them. Germline V gives CDR1 SNHLY, CDR2 FYNNEI. CDR3 in DNA: TGTGCCAGCAGTGAAGTGAGCGAGCAGTACGTC. It specifies CASSEVSEQYV.

The V gene is TRBV28, the J gene TRBJ2-3; no definite D call. The CDR3 is 12 amino acids. Trimming cost V 4 bases and J 2 bases, with 4 bases left between them. Germline CDR1 is MDHEN and CDR2 is SYDVKM. CDR3 bases: TGTGCCAGCAGTTCCTACACAGATACGCAGTATTTT. As protein: CASSSYTDTQYF.

The V and J genes are TRBV4-1 and TRBJ2-1; 8 bases line up with TRBD1. This CDR3 region has 14 residues. V lost 1 base, J lost 7 bases, and 3 bases stayed unmatched. From germline, CDR1 is MGHRA and CDR2 YSYEKL. The CDR3 sequence is CASSQARQGNEQFF. CDR3 in DNA: TGCGCCAGCAGCCAAGCCCGACAGGGGAATGAGCAGTTCTTC.

V usage is TRBV14 and J usage is TRBJ2-1; 13 nucleotides agree with TRBD2. Germline CDR1 and CDR2: SGHDN and FVKESK. CDR3 length: 16 residues. J gave up 8 bases and V 4 bases, and 8 bases lay outside the gene matches. The CDR3 reads CASSRLLAGGHYEQFF. CDR3 in DNA: TGTGCCAGCAGCCGATTACTAGCGGGGGGGCACTATGAGCAGTTCTTC.

The V and J genes are TRBV7-2 and TRBJ2-3, with a possible D match to TRBD2 (6 bases). This CDR3 has 14 amino acids. From germline, CDR1 is SGHTA and CDR2 FQGNSA. V lost 6 bases to trimming and J lost 6 bases, with 16 bases between them. For the CDR3, the DNA is TGTGCCAGCAGGAGCGGGCTAGACGGGGATACGCAGTATTTT. Its translation: CASRSGLDGDTQYF.

The CDR3 DNA reads TGTGCCAGCTCACCAAGGGTGGGGGGGCGCGGTGAAGCTTTCTTT. Its protein product is CASSPRVGGRGEAFF. The V and J genes are TRBV18 and TRBJ1-1; D perhaps matches TRBD1 (6 bases). CDR1 and CDR2 from the germline V gene are KGHSH and LQKENI. V lost 2 bases to trimming and J lost 7 bases, with 17 bases between them. This CDR3 has 15 amino acids.

This clone was recorded once. The V call is TRBV5-1, the J call TRBJ1-1; 7 nucleotides match TRBD1. The CDR3 is 15 amino acids. Germline V gene lookup returns CDR1 SGHRS and CDR2 YFSETQ. The J segment lost 0 bases and the V segment lost 4 bases, leaving 6 bases of the junction unmatched. The CDR3 region is CASSRDSLMNTEAFF. CDR3 in DNA: TGCGCCAGCAGCCGGGACAGCCTAATGAACACTGAAGCTTTCTTT.

This rearrangement joins TRBV12-1 to TRBJ2-5; the table gives TRBD2 as D, unverified against the DNA. TRBV12-1 is assigned pseudogene status. The CDR3 has 14 residues. For the CDR3, the DNA is TGTGCCAGCAGCTTTGGACGGGTGTCAGAGACCCAGTACTTC. Translated, it gives CASSFGRVSETQYF.

The V and J genes are TRBV4-1 and TRBJ2-5, with TRBD2 matching 9 bases. Germline V gives CDR1 MGHRA, CDR2 YSYEKL. This CDR3 contains 17 residues. Trimming removed 0 bases from V and 2 bases from J; junction bases left unmatched: 7. The CDR3 nucleotides are TGCGCCAGCAGCCAAGAAGAAAGGCTAGCGGGGCAAGAGACCCAGTACTTC. Translated: CASSQEERLAGQETQYF.

The chain carries TRBV3-1 (or the pseudogene TRBV3-2) and TRBJ2-5; possibly TRBD2 for D (5 bases). The CDR3 has 13 amino acids. V dropped 1 base and J dropped 8 bases, with 11 bases sitting between them. The germline V gene has CDR1 LGHDT and CDR2 YNNKEL (reference sequence). CDR3 bases: TGTGCCAGCAGCCAAGCCGCCCGGGGTACCCAGTACTTC. Its translation: CASSQAARGTQYF.

The rearrangement links TRBV15 to TRBJ1-5, with TRBD1 matching 8 bases. Germline CDR1 LNHNV, CDR2 YYDKDF (reference sequence). V lost 2 bases to trimming and J lost 6 bases; unmatched junction nucleotides: 6. The CDR3 length is 15 residues. CDR3 residues: CATSRPVRGPQPQHF. CDR3 DNA: TGTGCCACCAGCAGACCCGTCAGGGGGCCTCAGCCCCAGCATTTT.

This clone occurred a few times. The chain has TRBV3-1 (or the pseudogene TRBV3-2) and TRBJ2-7; 11 nucleotides line up with TRBD2. The V gene end was trimmed by 1 base and the J gene end by 6 bases; junction bases not matched to a gene: 8. The CDR3 is 16 residues long. Germline V CDR1 and CDR2: LGHDT, YNNKEL (reference sequence). As DNA, the CDR3 is TGTGCCAGCAGCCAAGTAGGTCTAGCGGGGGGTCTCGAGCAGTACTTC. This gives the protein CASSQVGLAGGLEQYF.

The CDR3 DNA sequence: TGTGCCAGCAGTGATGGGAGGACTAGCGGGGGGAGGAGCTCCTACGAGCAGTACTTC. Its protein is CASSDGRTSGGRSSYEQYF. This sequence joins TRBV6-1 and TRBJ2-7; TRBD2 agrees at 14 bases. The ends lost 3 bases at V and 0 bases at J; junction bases unmatched: 10. The CDR3 consists of 19 residues. CDR1 is MNHNS and CDR2 is SASEGT in the germline V gene.

This clone was counted a single time. The gene calls are TRBV7-8 and TRBJ2-7; TRBD2 matches 8 bases. Unmatched junction bases numbered 2, after V lost 1 base and J lost 3 bases. Germline V lookup: CDR1 SGHVS, CDR2 FQNEAQ. This CDR3 region has 14 residues. CDR3 DNA: TGTGCCAGCAGCTTAGGGACTAGCCTCTACGAGCAGTACGTC. Encoded protein: CASSLGTSLYEQYV.

The gene calls are TRBV19 and TRBJ1-1, with TRBD1 matching over 7 bases. V shed 5 bases, J shed 0 bases, and the junction held 15 bases outside the gene matches. The CDR3 extends over 18 amino acids. Germline V gene lookup returns CDR1 LNHDA and CDR2 SQIVND (reference sequence). Here the CDR3 DNA reads TGTGCCAGTAGTTCGCTCGGTACAGGGGCGGGGATGAACACTGAAGCTTTCTTT. It specifies CASSSLGTGAGMNTEAFF.

CDR3 residues: CAIKGTSQNTEAFF. Written as DNA, the CDR3 is TGTGCCATCAAAGGGACATCCCAGAACACTGAAGCTTTCTTT. The chain joins TRBV10-3 to TRBJ1-1, with D tentatively TRBD1 (6 bases). The CDR3 has 14 amino acids. Trimming removed 7 bases at V and 1 base at J, with 13 bases between. Germline CDR1 reads ENHRY; CDR2 reads SYGVKD.

The chain combines TRBV6-1 with TRBJ2-7; D not certain. The CDR3 consists of 11 residues. Germline V lookup: CDR1 MNHNS, CDR2 SASEGT. Trimming shortened V by 3 bases and J by 4 bases, and 4 bases separated the two germline ends. This CDR3 reads CASSDYYEQYV. In nucleotides, the CDR3 is TGTGCCAGCAGTGATTATTACGAGCAGTACGTC.

The rearrangement joins TRBV5-1 to TRBJ2-1, with TRBD2 matching over 14 bases. Losses at the gene ends were 9 bases for V and 6 bases for J; bases not matched to a gene: 8. The CDR3 is 15 residues long. Germline values: CDR1 SGHRS, CDR2 YFSETQ. The CDR3 sequence is CATQTSGGAFNEQFF. The CDR3 DNA sequence: TGCGCCACCCAGACTAGCGGGGGGGCCTTCAATGAGCAGTTCTTC.

This chain uses TRBV2 with TRBJ1-2; D gene uncertain. Trimming cost V 2 bases and J 5 bases, with 18 bases left between them. Germline V CDR1 and CDR2: SNHLY, FYNNEI. The CDR3 has 16 amino acids. CDR3 sequence (DNA): TGTGCCAGCAGTGAACGGGTTGCTCGATCGCGGTATGGCTACACCTTC. This translates into CASSERVARSRYGYTF.

This clone showed up just a few times. This chain uses TRBV18 with TRBJ1-5; 9 bases agree with TRBD1. This CDR3 contains 14 residues. The ends lost 4 bases at V and 6 bases at J; junction bases unmatched: 4. CDR1 and CDR2 from the germline V gene are KGHSH and LQKENI. In nucleotides, the CDR3 is TGTGCCAGCTCACGAGGGACAGGGAGTCAGCCCCAGCATTTT. Residues: CASSRGTGSQPQHF.

This clone was detected only a few times. The J gene is TRBJ1-1, the V gene TRBV5-1, with D tentatively TRBD1 (5 bases). With 4 bases removed from V and 0 bases from J, the gap between germline ends came to 7 bases. Germline V gives CDR1 SGHRS, CDR2 YFSETQ. The length of the CDR3 is 13 residues. This chain's CDR3 is CASSRQMNTEAFF. In DNA form, the CDR3 reads TGCGCCAGCAGCCGACAGATGAACACTGAAGCTTTCTTT. The variable domain in full, completed from reference TRBV5-1 and TRBJ1-1, reads KAGVTQTPRYLIKTRGQQVTLSCSPISGHRSVSWYQQTPGQGLQFLFEYFSETQRNKGNFPGRFSGRQFSNSRSEMNVSTLELGDSALYLCASSRQMNTEAFFGQGTRLTVV.